The 7 T cell receptor beta chains below come from one sample, sequenced in a study of CD8 T cells in Susac syndrome. RNA, at about 0.5 to 1 ug, was reverse transcribed with random hexamers. TCRdb reprocessed the immunoSEQ multiplex PCR reads with MiXCR, giving one entry per CDR3 protein. The data show fewer than 250,000 distinct CDR3 sequences, with about 94% seen just once and around 0.14% held by the top ten. The sample taken for sequencing was CD8+ T cells from PBMCs. The receptors derive from a human donor with multiple sclerosis.

The chain employs TRBV12-3 or TRBV12-4 and TRBJ2-5; 11 nucleotides match TRBD2. V lost 6 bases and J lost 2; bases outside the gene matches: 5. The CDR3 runs to 15 residues. The CDR3 protein is CASRGTSGIQETQYF. The CDR3 nucleotides read TGTGCCAGCAGGGGGACTAGCGGCATTCAAGAGACCCAGTACTTC.

This chain uses TRBV7-9 with TRBJ2-3; the D gene is possibly TRBD2 (6 bases). CDR1 is SEHNR, CDR2 FQNEAQ, per germline (reference sequence). V gave up 2 bases and J gave up 2 bases, with 11 bases separating them. The CDR3 is 15 amino acids. In DNA form, the CDR3 reads TGTGCCAGCAGCTTAATGGGGGGTTACACAGATACGCAGTATTTT. Translated: CASSLMGGYTDTQYF.

V is TRBV6-6 and J is TRBJ2-1; 9 bases map to TRBD1. Germline CDR1 reads MNHNY; CDR2 reads SVGAGI (reference sequence). The CDR3 runs to 14 residues. V was pared by 6 bases and J by 6 bases, with 6 bases of the junction left unmatched. The CDR3, as DNA: TGTGCCAGCAGGGACAGGGGAGGACTCAATGAGCAGTTCTTC. Translated: CASRDRGGLNEQFF.

The chain is built from TRBV25-1 and TRBJ2-5; maybe TRBD1 (5 bases). Per the germline V gene, CDR1 is MGHDK and CDR2 is SYGVNS. CDR3 size: 17 residues. V was trimmed by 2 bases and J by 2 bases, leaving 18 bases between them. CDR3 region: CASSEGAELAEQETQYF. CDR3 nucleotide sequence: TGTGCCAGCAGTGAAGGGGCCGAGTTGGCGGAACAAGAGACCCAGTACTTC.

The rearrangement uses TRBV29-1 and TRBJ1-1; D remains unclear. CDR3 size: 14 residues. Germline V CDR1 and CDR2: SQVTM, ANQGSEA. V lost 2 bases and J 1 base, leaving 11 bases between the germline ends. CDR3 in DNA: TGCAGCGTTGAATTGGGTACAGCGAACACTGAAGCTTTCTTT. Protein product: CSVELGTANTEAFF.

Worth noting for this clonotype: At one of its ends the junction is not consistent with the germline gene, which may arise from a read error. The chain links TRBV3-1 to TRBJ2-5; D may match TRBD1 or TRBD2 (7 bases each). The CDR3 has 16 residues. The germline V gene encodes CDR1 LGHDT and CDR2 YNNKEL (reference sequence). CDR3 region: CASSQESGTDQGTQYF. CDR3 sequence (DNA): TGTGCCAGCAGCCAAGAGAGCGGGACAGATCAAGGGACCCAGTACTTC.

The J gene is TRBJ2-1, the V gene TRBV20-1; 9 nucleotides line up with TRBD2. This CDR3 is built from 14 residues. Per the germline V gene, CDR1 is DFQATT and CDR2 is SNEGSKA (reference sequence). The ends lost 3 bases at V and 6 bases at J; junction bases unmatched: 6. CDR3: CSASLLAGANEQFF. The CDR3 bases are TGCAGTGCTAGTTTATTAGCGGGGGCCAATGAGCAGTTCTTC.